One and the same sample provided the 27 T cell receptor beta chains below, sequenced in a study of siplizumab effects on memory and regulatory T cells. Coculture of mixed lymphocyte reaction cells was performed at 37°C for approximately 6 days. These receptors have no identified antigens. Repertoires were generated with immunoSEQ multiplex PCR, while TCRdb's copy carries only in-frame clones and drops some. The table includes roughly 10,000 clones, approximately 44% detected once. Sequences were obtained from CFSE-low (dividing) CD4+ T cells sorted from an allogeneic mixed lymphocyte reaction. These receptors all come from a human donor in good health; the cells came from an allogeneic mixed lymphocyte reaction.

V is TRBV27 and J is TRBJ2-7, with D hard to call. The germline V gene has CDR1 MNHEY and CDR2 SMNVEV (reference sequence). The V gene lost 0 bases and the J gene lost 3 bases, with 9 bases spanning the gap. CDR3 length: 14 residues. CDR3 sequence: CASSLSRQSYEQYF. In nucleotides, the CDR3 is TGTGCCAGCAGTTTATCTCGGCAGAGCTACGAGCAGTACTTC.

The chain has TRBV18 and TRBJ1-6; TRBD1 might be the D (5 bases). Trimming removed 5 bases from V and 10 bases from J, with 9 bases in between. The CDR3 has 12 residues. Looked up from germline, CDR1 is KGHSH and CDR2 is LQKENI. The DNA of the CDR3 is TGTGCCAGCTCATCCCCAGGGTCACCCCTCCACTTT. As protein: CASSSPGSPLHF.

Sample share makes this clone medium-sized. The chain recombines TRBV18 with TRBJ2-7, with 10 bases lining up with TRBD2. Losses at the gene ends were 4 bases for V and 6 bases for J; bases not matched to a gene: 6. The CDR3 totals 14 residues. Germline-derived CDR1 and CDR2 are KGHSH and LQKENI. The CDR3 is CASSQASGSLEQYF. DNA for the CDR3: TGTGCCAGCTCACAGGCTAGCGGGAGCCTCGAGCAGTACTTC. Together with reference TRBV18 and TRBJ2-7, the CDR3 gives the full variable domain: NAGVMQNPRHLVRRRGQEARLRCSPMKGHSHVYWYRQLPEEGLKFMVYLQKENIIDESGMPKERFSAEFPKEGPSILRIQQVVRGDSAAYFCASSQASGSLEQYFGPGTRLTVT.

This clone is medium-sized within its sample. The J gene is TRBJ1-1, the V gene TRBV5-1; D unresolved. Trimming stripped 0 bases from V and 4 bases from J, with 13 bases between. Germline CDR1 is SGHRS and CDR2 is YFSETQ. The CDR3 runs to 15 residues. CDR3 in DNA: TGCGCCAGCAGCTTGGCCGTCAGCTGGGGCACTGAAGCTTTCTTT. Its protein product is CASSLAVSWGTEAFF.

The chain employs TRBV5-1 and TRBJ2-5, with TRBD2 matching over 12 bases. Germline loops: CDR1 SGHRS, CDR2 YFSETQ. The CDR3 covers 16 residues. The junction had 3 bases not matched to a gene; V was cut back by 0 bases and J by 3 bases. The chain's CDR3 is CASSLVRTSGKETQYF. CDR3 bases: TGCGCCAGCAGCTTGGTGCGGACTAGCGGGAAAGAGACCCAGTACTTC.

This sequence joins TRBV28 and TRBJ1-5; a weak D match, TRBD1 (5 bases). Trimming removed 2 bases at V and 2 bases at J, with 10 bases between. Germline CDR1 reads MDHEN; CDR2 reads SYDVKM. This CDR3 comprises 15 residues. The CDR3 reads CASSLQGLGNQPQHF. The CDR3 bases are TGTGCCAGCAGTTTACAGGGACTCGGCAATCAGCCCCAGCATTTT.

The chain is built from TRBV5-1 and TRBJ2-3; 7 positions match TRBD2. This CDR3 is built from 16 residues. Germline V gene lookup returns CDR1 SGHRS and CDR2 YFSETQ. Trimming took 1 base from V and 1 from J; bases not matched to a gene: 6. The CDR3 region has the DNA TGCGCCAGCAGCTTGCGGTCGGCGGGAGGCACAGATACGCAGTATTTT. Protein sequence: CASSLRSAGGTDTQYF.

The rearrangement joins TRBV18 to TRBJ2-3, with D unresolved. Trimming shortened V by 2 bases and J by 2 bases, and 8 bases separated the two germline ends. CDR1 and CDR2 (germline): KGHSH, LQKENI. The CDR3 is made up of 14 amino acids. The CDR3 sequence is CASSPSRDTDTQYF. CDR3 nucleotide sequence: TGTGCCAGCTCACCATCTAGGGACACAGATACGCAGTATTTT.

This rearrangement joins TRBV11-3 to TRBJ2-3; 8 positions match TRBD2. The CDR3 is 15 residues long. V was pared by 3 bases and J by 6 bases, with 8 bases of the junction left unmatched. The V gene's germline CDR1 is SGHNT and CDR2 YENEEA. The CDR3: CASSLYGGRFDTQYF. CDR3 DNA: TGTGCCAGCAGCTTGTACGGCGGGAGGTTCGATACGCAGTATTTT.

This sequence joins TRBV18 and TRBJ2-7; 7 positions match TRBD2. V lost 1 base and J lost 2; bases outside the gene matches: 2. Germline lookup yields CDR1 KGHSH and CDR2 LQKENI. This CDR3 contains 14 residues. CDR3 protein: CASSPRDYAYEQYF. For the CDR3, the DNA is TGTGCCAGCTCACCACGGGACTACGCCTACGAGCAGTACTTC.

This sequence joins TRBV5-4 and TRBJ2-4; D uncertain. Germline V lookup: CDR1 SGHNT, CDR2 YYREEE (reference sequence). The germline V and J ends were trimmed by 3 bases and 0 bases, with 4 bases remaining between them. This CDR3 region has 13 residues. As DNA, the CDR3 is TGTGCCAGCAGCTCAGGAGCCAAAAACATTCAGTACTTC. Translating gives CASSSGAKNIQYF.

The CDR3 protein is CSASARDIQYF. The CDR3 nucleotides are TGCAGTGCTAGTGCTAGAGACATTCAGTACTTC. The V call is TRBV20-1, the J call TRBJ2-4; D not certain. CDR1 and CDR2 (germline): DFQATT, SNEGSKA (reference sequence). CDR3 size: 11 residues. V lost 3 bases and J 8 bases, leaving 8 bases between the germline ends.

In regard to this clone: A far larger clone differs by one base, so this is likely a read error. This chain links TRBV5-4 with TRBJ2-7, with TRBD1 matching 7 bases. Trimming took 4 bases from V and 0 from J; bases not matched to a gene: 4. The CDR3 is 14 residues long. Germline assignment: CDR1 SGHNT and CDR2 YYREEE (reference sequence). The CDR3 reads CASSRQGSSYEQYF. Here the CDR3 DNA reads TGTGCCAGCAGCAGACAGGGAAGCTCCTACGAGCAGTACTTC.

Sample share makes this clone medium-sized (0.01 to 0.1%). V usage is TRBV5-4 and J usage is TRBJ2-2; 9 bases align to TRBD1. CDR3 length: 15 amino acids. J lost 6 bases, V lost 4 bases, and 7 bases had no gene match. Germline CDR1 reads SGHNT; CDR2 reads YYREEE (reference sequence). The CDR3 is CASSRYGQGSGELFF. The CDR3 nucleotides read TGTGCCAGCAGCAGATACGGACAGGGGTCCGGGGAGCTGTTTTTT.

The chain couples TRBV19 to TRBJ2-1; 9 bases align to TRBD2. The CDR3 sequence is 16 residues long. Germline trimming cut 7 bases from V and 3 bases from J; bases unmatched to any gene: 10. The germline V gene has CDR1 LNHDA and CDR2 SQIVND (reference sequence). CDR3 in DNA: TGTGCCAGTAAGGTTAATAGCGGGAGTCACTACAATGAGCAGTTCTTC. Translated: CASKVNSGSHYNEQFF.

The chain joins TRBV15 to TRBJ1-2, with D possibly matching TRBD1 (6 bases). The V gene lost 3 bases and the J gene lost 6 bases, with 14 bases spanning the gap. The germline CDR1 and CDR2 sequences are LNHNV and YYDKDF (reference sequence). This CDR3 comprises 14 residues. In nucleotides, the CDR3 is TGTGCCACCAGCAGGGTACAGGGTCAGCATGGCTACACCTTC. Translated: CATSRVQGQHGYTF.

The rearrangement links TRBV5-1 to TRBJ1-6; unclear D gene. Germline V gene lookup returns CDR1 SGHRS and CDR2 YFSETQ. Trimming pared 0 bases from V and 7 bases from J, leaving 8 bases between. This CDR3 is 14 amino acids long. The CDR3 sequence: CASSLGTANSPLHF. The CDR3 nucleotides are TGCGCCAGCAGCTTGGGGACGGCCAATTCACCCCTCCACTTT.

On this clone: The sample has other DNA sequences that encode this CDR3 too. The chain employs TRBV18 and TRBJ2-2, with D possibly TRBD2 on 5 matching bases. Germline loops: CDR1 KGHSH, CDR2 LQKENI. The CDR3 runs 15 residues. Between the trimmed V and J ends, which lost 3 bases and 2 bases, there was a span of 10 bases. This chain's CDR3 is CASSPRAANTGELFF. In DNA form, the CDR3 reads TGTGCCAGCTCACCGAGGGCAGCTAACACCGGGGAGCTGTTTTTT.

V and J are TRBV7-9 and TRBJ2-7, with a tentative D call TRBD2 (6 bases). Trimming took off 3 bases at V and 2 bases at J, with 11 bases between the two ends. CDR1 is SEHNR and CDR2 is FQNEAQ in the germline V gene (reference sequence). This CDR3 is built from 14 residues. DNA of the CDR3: TGTGCCAGCAGCTTGGGCGGGAAACCCTACGAGCAGTACTTC. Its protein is CASSLGGKPYEQYF.

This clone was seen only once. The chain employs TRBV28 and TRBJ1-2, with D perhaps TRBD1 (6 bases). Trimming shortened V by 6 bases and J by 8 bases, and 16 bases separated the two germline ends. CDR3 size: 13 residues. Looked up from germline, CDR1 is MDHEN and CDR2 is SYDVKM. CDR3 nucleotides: TGTGCCAGCAGCGCCTCGGGGGCGGAAGGCTACACCTTC. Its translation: CASSASGAEGYTF.

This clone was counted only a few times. The CDR3 sequence is CASSSKSGTYNYGYTF. CDR3 DNA sequence: TGTGCCAGCAGCTCCAAGTCCGGGACATACAACTATGGCTACACCTTC. V and J are TRBV7-8 and TRBJ1-2; tentative D call: TRBD1 (6 bases). Germline V lookup: CDR1 SGHVS, CDR2 FQNEAQ. This CDR3 has 16 amino acids. V lost 4 bases, J lost 2 bases, and 17 bases lay in between.

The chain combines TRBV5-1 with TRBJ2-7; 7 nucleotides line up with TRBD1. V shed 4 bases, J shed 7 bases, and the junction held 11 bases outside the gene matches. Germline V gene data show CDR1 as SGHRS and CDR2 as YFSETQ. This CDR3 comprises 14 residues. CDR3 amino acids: CASSLDGQAGEQYF. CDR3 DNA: TGCGCCAGCAGCCTGGACGGACAGGCTGGAGAGCAGTACTTC.

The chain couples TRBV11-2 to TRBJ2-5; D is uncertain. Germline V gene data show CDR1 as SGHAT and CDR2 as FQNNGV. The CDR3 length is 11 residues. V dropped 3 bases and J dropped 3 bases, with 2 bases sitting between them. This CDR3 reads CASSFKETQYF. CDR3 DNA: TGTGCCAGCAGCTTTAAAGAGACCCAGTACTTC.

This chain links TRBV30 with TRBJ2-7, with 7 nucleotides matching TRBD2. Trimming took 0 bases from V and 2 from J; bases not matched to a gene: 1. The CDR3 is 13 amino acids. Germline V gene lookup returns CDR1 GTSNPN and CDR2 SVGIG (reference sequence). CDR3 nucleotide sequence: TGTGCCTGGAGTGTAAGCGGGACCTACGAGCAGTACTTC. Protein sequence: CAWSVSGTYEQYF.

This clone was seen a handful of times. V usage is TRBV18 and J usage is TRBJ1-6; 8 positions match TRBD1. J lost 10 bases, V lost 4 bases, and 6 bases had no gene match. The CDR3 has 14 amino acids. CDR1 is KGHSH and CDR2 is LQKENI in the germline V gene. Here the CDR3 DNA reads TGTGCCAGCTCACGTCAGGGGGCCGGATCACCCCTCCACTTT. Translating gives CASSRQGAGSPLHF.

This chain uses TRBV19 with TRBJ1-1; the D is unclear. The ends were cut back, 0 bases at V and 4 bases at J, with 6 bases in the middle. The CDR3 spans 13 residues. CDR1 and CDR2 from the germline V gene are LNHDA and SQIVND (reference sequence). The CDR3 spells CASSIDAGTEAFF. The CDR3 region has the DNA TGTGCCAGTAGTATAGATGCGGGCACTGAAGCTTTCTTT.

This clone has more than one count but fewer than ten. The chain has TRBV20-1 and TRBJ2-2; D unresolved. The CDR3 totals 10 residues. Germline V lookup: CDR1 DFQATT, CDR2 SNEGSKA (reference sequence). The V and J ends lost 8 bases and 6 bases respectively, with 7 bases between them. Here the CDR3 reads CSIDAGELFF. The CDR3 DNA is TGCAGTATTGACGCCGGGGAGCTGTTTTTT.